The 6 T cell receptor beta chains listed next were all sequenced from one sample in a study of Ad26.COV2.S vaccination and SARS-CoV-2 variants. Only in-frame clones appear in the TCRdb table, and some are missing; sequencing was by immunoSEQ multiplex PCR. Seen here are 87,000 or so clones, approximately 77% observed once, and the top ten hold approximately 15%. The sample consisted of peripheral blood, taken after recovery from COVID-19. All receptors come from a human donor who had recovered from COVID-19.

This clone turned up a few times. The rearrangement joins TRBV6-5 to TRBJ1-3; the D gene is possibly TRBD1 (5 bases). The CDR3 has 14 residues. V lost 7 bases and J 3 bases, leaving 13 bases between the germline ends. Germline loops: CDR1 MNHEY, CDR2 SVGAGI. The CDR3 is CASTTSGGGNTIYF. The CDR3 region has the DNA TGTGCCAGCACCACAAGCGGGGGTGGAAACACCATATATTTT.

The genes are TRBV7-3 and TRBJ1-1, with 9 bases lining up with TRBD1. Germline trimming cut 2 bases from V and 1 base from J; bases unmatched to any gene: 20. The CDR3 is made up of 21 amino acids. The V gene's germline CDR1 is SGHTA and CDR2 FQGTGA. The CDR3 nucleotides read TGTGCCAGCAGCTTACTGGGACAGGGTAGTTGGGGGGCACTCCAGAACACTGAAGCTTTCTTT. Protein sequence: CASSLLGQGSWGALQNTEAFF. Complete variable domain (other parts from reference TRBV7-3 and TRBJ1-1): GAGVSQTPSNKVTEKGKYVELRCDPISGHTALYWYRQSLGQGPEFLIYFQGTGAADDSGLPNDRFFAVRPEGSVSTLKIQRTERGDSAVYLCASSLLGQGSWGALQNTEAFFGQGTRLTVV.

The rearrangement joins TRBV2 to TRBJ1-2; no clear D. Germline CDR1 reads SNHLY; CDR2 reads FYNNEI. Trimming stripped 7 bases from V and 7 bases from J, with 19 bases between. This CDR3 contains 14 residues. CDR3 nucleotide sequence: TGTGCCAGCACCCCGGGCCAATCTAGACGTGGCTACACCTTC. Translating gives CASTPGQSRRGYTF. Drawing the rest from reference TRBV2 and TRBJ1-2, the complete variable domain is EPEVTQTPSHQVTQMGQEVILRCVPISNHLYFYWYRQILGQKVEFLVSFYNNEISEKSEIFDDQFSVERPDGSNFTLKIRSTKLEDSAMYFCASTPGQSRRGYTFGSGTRLTVV.

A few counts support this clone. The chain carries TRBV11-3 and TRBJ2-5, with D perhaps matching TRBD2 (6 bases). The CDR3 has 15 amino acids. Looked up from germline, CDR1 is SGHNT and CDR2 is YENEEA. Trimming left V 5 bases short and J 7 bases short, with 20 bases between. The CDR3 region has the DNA TGTGCCAGCAGCGGACTAAGGGGCTTAATGGGGACCCAGTACTTC. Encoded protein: CASSGLRGLMGTQYF.

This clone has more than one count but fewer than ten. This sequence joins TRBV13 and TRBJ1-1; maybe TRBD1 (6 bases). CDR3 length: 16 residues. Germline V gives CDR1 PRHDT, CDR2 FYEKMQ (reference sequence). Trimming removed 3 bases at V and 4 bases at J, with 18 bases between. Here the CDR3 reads CASSFASQGKGTEAFF. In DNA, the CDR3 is TGTGCCAGCAGCTTCGCGTCCCAGGGGAAGGGCACTGAAGCTTTCTTT.

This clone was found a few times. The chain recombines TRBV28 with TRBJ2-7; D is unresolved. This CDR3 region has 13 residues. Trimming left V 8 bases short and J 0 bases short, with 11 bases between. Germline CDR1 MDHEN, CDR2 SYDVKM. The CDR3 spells CASLFPGSYEQYF. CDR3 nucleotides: TGTGCCAGCTTGTTTCCGGGCTCCTACGAGCAGTACTTC.